This T cell receptor beta chain emerged from a study of identical twins. General study results and limits: Monozygotic twin pairs showed more out-of-frame TCR alpha sharing than models estimated. High-abundance cord blood beta clonotypes had fewer insertions; memory repertoires showed none.

This clonotype was seen more than once but under ten times. Its target is not known. Each donor (without exception) was a healthy Caucasian. The CDR3 covers 11 residues. V dropped 1 base and J dropped 9 bases, with 6 bases sitting between them. Germline V gene lookup returns CDR1 LNHDA and CDR2 SQIVND (reference sequence). Template switching introduced a universal primer site, and the cDNA bore unique molecular identifiers. TCRdb re-derived calls from the 5' RACE reads in MiXCR, one entry per CDR3 protein. This sample has fewer than 250,000 distinct CDR3 sequences, with 6% to 8.5% found just once. In addition, the sample was reused for a study of yellow fever vaccine responses in identical twins.

The sequence derives from a woman between 18 and 30 years old in good health. This chain uses TRBV19 with TRBJ1-1; D unresolved. The material sequenced was CD8+ T cells sorted from blood. Here the CDR3 DNA reads TGTGCCAGTAGTATAGCACGTCAAGCTTTCTTT. As protein: CASSIARQAFF. Looking up the rest from reference TRBV19 and TRBJ1-1 gives the full variable domain: DGGITQSPKYLFRKEGQNVTLSCEQNLNHDAMYWYRQDPGQGLRLIYYSQIVNDFQKGDIAEGYSVSREKKESFPLTVTSAQKNPTAFYLCASSIARQAFFGQGTRLTVV.